This T cell receptor beta chain was recovered during a study of early T cells in non-severe SARS-CoV-2 infection. Study as a whole: Chains from this unsorted whole-blood bulk RNA could not be paired. Findings and caveats of the study: Anti-spike CD8 specificities were favored by VDJdb matching, whose results missed private and CD4 specificities.

Note on this clonotype: No antigen is known for it.

TCRdb reprocessed the 5' RACE reads via MiXCR and lists one record per CDR3 protein. Seen here are 87,000 or so distinct CDR3 sequences, 13% to 15% observed once, and the top ten hold 5% to 7.5%. CDR1 is LGHNA, CDR2 YNFKEQ, per germline. CDR3 size: 15 residues. The V and J ends lost 0 bases and 4 bases respectively, with 12 bases between them. The receptor was isolated from an adult who was a healthcare worker with PCR-confirmed SARS-CoV-2 infection or an uninfected control (not recorded which). The chain uses TRBV4-2 and TRBJ1-2, with a possible D match to TRBD1 (5 bases). The sample consisted of whole blood. The CDR3 region has the DNA TGTGCCAGCAGCCAAGACAGGGCGTCCTTCTATGGCTACACCTTC. Translated: CASSQDRASFYGYTF.